The 29 T cell receptor beta chains below were found in one sample sequenced in a study of beta chain features in type 1 diabetes. Of the isolated RNA, all was reverse transcribed, and so the sequenced material was expressed TCRB transcripts. Profiled with immunoSEQ multiplex PCR; TCRdb holds only in-frame clones, not every one. The repertoire holds around 15,000 clones, with about 55% as singletons. Sequencing was performed on stem cell memory CD4+ T cells from blood. These receptors were collected from a woman under 30 in good health.

The chain couples TRBV7-9 to TRBJ2-5, with TRBD2 matching 7 bases. The CDR3 has 17 amino acids. Trimming cost V 3 bases and J 7 bases; bases outside gene matches: 17. Looked up from germline, CDR1 is SEHNR and CDR2 is FQNEAQ (reference sequence). DNA of the CDR3: TGTGCCAGCAGCTTCCTCATGGGACTATCCAGTGCGGGGACCCAGTACTTC. Its protein is CASSFLMGLSSAGTQYF. The complete variable domain, with remaining parts taken from reference TRBV7-9 and TRBJ2-5, reads DTGVSQNPRHKITKRGQNVTFRCDPISEHNRLYWYRQTLGQGPEFLTYFQNEAQLEKSRLLSDRFSAERPKGSFSTLEIQRTEQGDSAMYLCASSFLMGLSSAGTQYFGPGTRLLVL.

This clone was observed a few times. V gene TRBV4-1 combines with J gene TRBJ1-5; no reliable D call. This CDR3 spans 15 amino acids. Germline V lookup: CDR1 MGHRA, CDR2 YSYEKL. V was pared by 1 base and J by 4 bases, with 11 bases between. The CDR3 here is CASSQAAGGNQPQHF. CDR3 bases: TGCGCCAGCAGCCAAGCGGCAGGTGGGAATCAGCCCCAGCATTTT.

This clone was seen more than once but under ten times. One end of the junction varies from germline; a read error may be responsible. CDR3 in amino acids: CASSENRDNQSF. In DNA, the CDR3 is TGTGCCAGCAGTGAAAATCGGGACAACCAGTCCTTC. The rearrangement joins TRBV25-1 to TRBJ2-7, with a possible D match to TRBD1 (6 bases). The CDR3 is 12 residues long. Germline V lookup: CDR1 MGHDK, CDR2 SYGVNS.

This chain joins TRBV2 and TRBJ2-5; 7 bases fit TRBD2. V gave up 7 bases and J gave up 5 bases; unmatched junction bases: 13. The CDR3 is 15 amino acids. Looked up from germline, CDR1 is SNHLY and CDR2 is FYNNEI. CDR3 bases: TGTGCCAGCACCCCCGGGCCGGGAGGCGGTGAGACCCAGTACTTC. Translating it yields CASTPGPGGGETQYF.

The table lists this clone with a few counts. The gene calls are TRBV11-2 and TRBJ2-2; possible D gene TRBD1, 5 bases. The V gene lost 1 base and the J gene lost 5 bases, with 14 bases spanning the gap. CDR3 length: 16 residues. The germline CDR1 and CDR2 sequences are SGHAT and FQNNGV. Here the CDR3 reads CASSLALRGGTGELFF. DNA of the CDR3: TGTGCCAGCAGCTTAGCCCTTAGGGGTGGGACCGGGGAGCTGTTTTTT.

The chain joins TRBV7-5 to TRBJ2-3; the DNA was not compared with TRBD1, the D call given in the table. TRBV7-5 is deemed a pseudogene. This CDR3 spans 13 amino acids. CDR3 amino acids: CASSLQGTDTQYF. DNA of the CDR3: TGTGCCAGCAGCCTACAGGGGACAGATACGCAGTATTTT.

This clone has more than one count but fewer than ten. The chain joins TRBV18 to TRBJ1-3; D is possibly TRBD1 (6 bases). Germline V CDR1 and CDR2: KGHSH, LQKENI. CDR3 length equals 13 residues. Trimming stripped 8 bases from V and 2 bases from J, with 10 bases between. CDR3 nucleotides: TGTGCCAGCATCAACAGGGCTGGAAACACCATATATTTT. This translates into CASINRAGNTIYF.

Only a few counts were recorded for this clone. The chain links TRBV2 to TRBJ2-5, with TRBD1 identical over 7 bases. Trimming at V came to 4 bases and at J to 2 bases, leaving 4 bases not matched to a gene. CDR1 and CDR2 from the germline V gene are SNHLY and FYNNEI. The CDR3 contains 14 residues. CDR3 amino acids: CASSVPRGQETQYF. For the CDR3, the DNA is TGTGCCAGCAGTGTACCCAGGGGGCAAGAGACCCAGTACTTC. The full variable domain, its missing parts supplied by reference TRBV2 and TRBJ2-5, is EPEVTQTPSHQVTQMGQEVILRCVPISNHLYFYWYRQILGQKVEFLVSFYNNEISEKSEIFDDQFSVERPDGSNFTLKIRSTKLEDSAMYFCASSVPRGQETQYFGPGTRLLVL.

This rearrangement joins TRBV28 to TRBJ2-7, with 11 nucleotides matching TRBD1. J was trimmed by 5 bases and V by 7 bases; bases with no gene match: 10. This CDR3 contains 15 residues. Germline loops: CDR1 MDHEN, CDR2 SYDVKM. CDR3 sequence: CASNEGTGGVNEQYF. DNA for the CDR3: TGTGCCAGCAACGAAGGGACAGGGGGTGTCAACGAGCAGTACTTC.

The chain carries TRBV30 and TRBJ1-4, with D tentatively TRBD1 (5 bases). The length of the CDR3 is 14 residues. Deletions cut 3 bases from V and 0 bases from J, with 8 bases between. In germline, CDR1 is GTSNPN, CDR2 SVGIG (reference sequence). CDR3 sequence reads: CAWSQGATNEKLFF. The CDR3 coding sequence is TGTGCCTGGAGCCAGGGTGCAACTAATGAAAAACTGTTTTTT.

The V call is TRBV6-6, the J call TRBJ1-1, with D perhaps matching TRBD1 (5 bases). V lost 2 bases and J 7 bases, leaving 5 bases between the germline ends. This CDR3 has 11 residues. From germline, CDR1 is MNHNY and CDR2 SVGAGI (reference sequence). The CDR3 coding sequence is TGTGCCAGCAGTTACGACAGTGAAGCTTTCTTT. Its protein product is CASSYDSEAFF.

This clone was counted a few times. The gene calls are TRBV11-2 and TRBJ2-5; D gene uncertain. Germline CDR1 and CDR2: SGHAT and FQNNGV. Trimming stripped 1 base from V and 2 bases from J, with 5 bases between. The CDR3 consists of 13 residues. CDR3: CASSLGTQETQYF. The CDR3 DNA follows: TGTGCCAGCAGCTTAGGAACTCAAGAGACCCAGTACTTC.

V usage is TRBV18 and J usage is TRBJ1-5, with D tentatively TRBD1 (5 bases). The germline V gene has CDR1 KGHSH and CDR2 LQKENI. V lost 0 bases and J 1 base, leaving 10 bases between the germline ends. This CDR3 comprises 16 residues. For the CDR3, the DNA is TGTGCCAGCTCACCACCGGGGTCAGGGAGCAATCAGCCCCAGCATTTT. Residues: CASSPPGSGSNQPQHF.

The chain combines TRBV19 with TRBJ1-1, with 7 bases fitting TRBD1. The V gene's germline CDR1 is LNHDA and CDR2 SQIVND (reference sequence). With V trimmed by 4 bases and J by 3 bases, 5 bases remained unmatched. The CDR3 is 14 residues long. CDR3 sequence reads: CASSTYRGYTEAFF. Written as DNA, the CDR3 is TGTGCCAGTAGTACCTACAGGGGATACACTGAAGCTTTCTTT.

This clone was picked up a small number of times. The chain recombines TRBV29-1 with TRBJ2-4; D may be TRBD2 (6 bases). The CDR3 spans 15 residues. Per germline, CDR1 SQVTM and CDR2 ANQGSEA. The V and J ends lost 6 bases and 1 base respectively, with 16 bases between them. The CDR3 DNA follows: TGCAGCGTGGTGACTAGTCGTGGGGCCAAAAACATTCAGTACTTC. Protein sequence: CSVVTSRGAKNIQYF.

The chain employs TRBV19 and TRBJ2-2; 9 nucleotides agree with TRBD1. Germline V gene lookup returns CDR1 LNHDA and CDR2 SQIVND (reference sequence). V lost 7 bases, J lost 5 bases, and 8 bases stayed unmatched. The length of the CDR3 is 15 residues. The CDR3 here is CASTPGQGWTGELFF. The CDR3, as DNA: TGTGCCAGTACTCCGGGACAGGGCTGGACCGGGGAGCTGTTTTTT.

This clone was found once. This chain's CDR3 is CASSWSGRFYEQYF. CDR3 in DNA: TGTGCCAGCAGCTGGAGCGGGAGGTTCTACGAGCAGTACTTC. The V call is TRBV7-9, the J call TRBJ2-7, with 9 bases fitting TRBD2. Germline-derived CDR1 and CDR2 are SEHNR and FQNEAQ (reference sequence). The CDR3 totals 14 residues. With 4 bases clipped from V and 3 bases from J, the junction kept 4 bases outside the gene matches.

This chain links TRBV6-1 with TRBJ2-7; maybe TRBD1 (6 bases). The CDR3 runs 15 residues. The V end was cut by 5 bases, the J end by 2 bases, with 16 bases between. CDR1 and CDR2 from the germline V gene are MNHNS and SASEGT. The DNA of the CDR3 is TGTGCCAGCAGTTCTCTAGGGGGTAGCCCCTACGAGCAGTACTTC. It is translated as CASSSLGGSPYEQYF.

The rearrangement uses TRBV18 and TRBJ2-1; perhaps TRBD2 as D (5 bases). V was pared by 1 base and J by 5 bases, with 15 bases between. CDR3 length equals 16 residues. Germline assignment: CDR1 KGHSH and CDR2 LQKENI. CDR3 in amino acids: CASSPRRGNGHNEQFF. The CDR3 region has the DNA TGTGCCAGCTCACCACGAAGAGGGAACGGCCACAATGAGCAGTTCTTC.

CDR3 amino acids: CASSTAQETYEQYF. Written as DNA, the CDR3 is TGCGCCAGCAGCACCGCCCAGGAAACCTACGAGCAGTACTTC. The chain is built from TRBV5-1 and TRBJ2-7; D not certain. The CDR3 is made up of 14 amino acids. Germline CDR1 SGHRS, CDR2 YFSETQ. Trimming left V 4 bases short and J 2 bases short, with 13 bases between.

This sequence joins TRBV7-2 and TRBJ2-6; TRBD1 aligns across 8 bases. The CDR3 is 17 residues long. The germline CDR1 and CDR2 sequences are SGHTA and FQGNSA. With V trimmed by 11 bases and J by 4 bases, 16 bases remained unmatched. The CDR3 sequence is CAHRKGQGASGANVLTF. CDR3 DNA sequence: TGTGCCCACCGTAAGGGGCAGGGGGCTTCGGGGGCCAACGTCCTGACTTTC.

This clone came up a few times. The CDR3 region is CASSQGTSGRGTQYF. The CDR3 DNA is TGCGCCAGCAGCCAAGGGACTAGCGGGAGAGGGACCCAGTACTTC. The V call is TRBV4-1, the J call TRBJ2-5; TRBD2 matches at 13 bases. V lost 1 base to trimming and J lost 7 bases; unmatched junction nucleotides: 3. Germline-derived CDR1 and CDR2 are MGHRA and YSYEKL. CDR3 length: 15 residues.

This clone was seen a few times. The chain uses TRBV7-2 and TRBJ1-3; D is unresolved. This CDR3 has 15 residues. The ends were cut back, 2 bases at V and 2 bases at J, with 10 bases in the middle. Germline V gene data show CDR1 as SGHTA and CDR2 as FQGNSA. The CDR3 protein is CASSLSTRAGNTIYF. The DNA for the CDR3 is TGTGCCAGCAGCTTATCAACTAGGGCTGGAAACACCATATATTTT.

This chain joins TRBV5-1 and TRBJ1-2; 7 positions agree with TRBD1. From germline, CDR1 is SGHRS and CDR2 YFSETQ. The CDR3 spans 14 residues. V trimming: 0 bases; J trimming: 6 bases; junction bases outside the gene matches: 5. This chain's CDR3 is CASSLVGQSDGYTF. The DNA of the CDR3 is TGCGCCAGCAGCTTGGTGGGACAGTCGGATGGCTACACCTTC.

The chain employs TRBV4-1 and TRBJ2-1; D unresolved. The CDR3 loop spans 17 amino acids. V was pared by 0 bases and J by 0 bases, with 12 bases between. Germline V CDR1 and CDR2: MGHRA, YSYEKL. The CDR3 DNA reads as TGCGCCAGCAGCCAAGATAGTCGCTCGAGCTCCTACAATGAGCAGTTCTTC. It is translated as CASSQDSRSSSYNEQFF.

This clone was detected a few times. The chain joins TRBV5-4 to TRBJ2-7, with TRBD2 identical over 7 bases. The V and J ends lost 4 bases and 5 bases, in that order; junction bases with no gene match: 9. CDR1 is SGHNT and CDR2 is YYREEE in the germline V gene (reference sequence). The CDR3 has 14 residues. The DNA of the CDR3 is TGTGCCAGCAGCGCCCAGGGAGGGTACAACGAGCAGTACTTC. Translated, it gives CASSAQGGYNEQYF. Complete variable domain (other parts from reference TRBV5-4 and TRBJ2-7): ETGVTQSPTHLIKTRGQQVTLRCSSQSGHNTVSWYQQALGQGPQFIFQYYREEENGRGNFPPRFSGLQFPNYSSELNVNALELDDSALYLCASSAQGGYNEQYFGPGTRLTVT.

The V and J genes are TRBV6-1 and TRBJ1-4; D is uncertain. Between the trimmed V and J ends, which lost 6 bases and 4 bases, there was a span of 12 bases. This CDR3 contains 14 residues. Per germline, CDR1 MNHNS and CDR2 SASEGT. The CDR3 DNA reads as TGTGCCAGCAGGGAGAAGGCCATTAATGAAAAACTGTTTTTT. It translates to CASREKAINEKLFF.

This clone was detected a few times. The V and J genes are TRBV19 and TRBJ1-4, with 8 bases that match TRBD1. Per germline, CDR1 LNHDA and CDR2 SQIVND (reference sequence). V was pared by 3 bases and J by 8 bases, with 5 bases of the junction left unmatched. There are 14 residues in the CDR3. For the CDR3, the DNA is TGTGCCAGTAGTATGGACAGGGCGGGCGAAAAACTGTTTTTT. Translation: CASSMDRAGEKLFF. The whole variable domain, filled in from reference TRBV19 and TRBJ1-4, reads DGGITQSPKYLFRKEGQNVTLSCEQNLNHDAMYWYRQDPGQGLRLIYYSQIVNDFQKGDIAEGYSVSREKKESFPLTVTSAQKNPTAFYLCASSMDRAGEKLFFGSGTQLSVL.

In its sample, this clone was seen once. The rearrangement links TRBV9 to TRBJ2-1; TRBD2 is a possible D gene (5 bases). Germline assignment: CDR1 SGDLS and CDR2 YYNGEE. CDR3 length: 14 amino acids. With 0 bases removed from V and 10 bases from J, the gap between germline ends came to 14 bases. CDR3 bases: TGTGCCAGCAGCGTAGAGTGGTCGGGCGGGGAGCAGTTCTTC. Translated, it gives CASSVEWSGGEQFF.